The 21 T cell receptor beta chains listed next were all sequenced from one sample in a study of shared clonotypes between healthy human individuals (dated by TCRdb to about 2020). The method behind the library was the immunoSEQ multiplex PCR assay. TCRdb's version of the immuneACCESS table is confined to in-frame rearrangements and falls short of the full clone set. An unresolved V gene accounts for under half of the shortfall where checked; the remainder is of unknown origin. This sample lists about 680,000 clones; just over 90% were detected once. Of the sample, approximately 22% falls within the top ten clones. CD8 naive samples consisted of CD45RO-negative cells that were positively selected for CCR7, yielding a CD45RA+CCR7+ population without TemRA cells. The sample was naive CD8+ T cells sorted from blood. The meaning of the sample's cell subset or site label: CD45RA+CCR7+. Every receptor here comes from a man younger than 40 in good health.

V gene TRBV18 combines with J gene TRBJ2-2, with TRBD2 identical over 8 bases. V shed 2 bases and J 2 bases; nucleotides not matched to a gene: 7. Germline V gives CDR1 KGHSH, CDR2 LQKENI. The CDR3 spans 17 residues. In DNA, the CDR3 is TGTGCCAGCTCACCATATTCCAGCGGGGGCAACACCGGGGAGCTGTTTTTT. Translated: CASSPYSSGGNTGELFF.

The gene calls are TRBV18 and TRBJ1-1, with a possible D match to TRBD1 (6 bases). CDR1 and CDR2 (germline): KGHSH, LQKENI. V dropped 3 bases and J dropped 4 bases, with 9 bases sitting between them. CDR3 length equals 13 residues. The CDR3 bases are TGTGCCAGCTCACCCCCGGACAGCACTGAAGCTTTCTTT. Its translation: CASSPPDSTEAFF.

CDR3 in DNA: TGTGCCAGCTCAGAGACTAGCGGAAGTTACGAGCAGTACTTC. It translates to CASSETSGSYEQYF. J is TRBJ2-7 and V is TRBV18, with 9 positions matching TRBD2. V lost 5 bases to trimming and J lost 4 bases; unmatched junction nucleotides: 6. From germline, CDR1 is KGHSH and CDR2 LQKENI. This CDR3 spans 14 amino acids.

The chain joins TRBV27 to TRBJ2-7; 9 nucleotides match TRBD2. The germline gives CDR1 MNHEY, CDR2 SMNVEV (reference sequence). Trimming removed 6 bases from V and 5 bases from J; junction bases left unmatched: 8. The CDR3 runs 14 residues. The CDR3 sequence: CASRLAGAIDEQYF. The CDR3, as DNA: TGTGCCAGCAGGTTAGCGGGAGCAATCGACGAGCAGTACTTC.

This clone turned up a few times. V is TRBV30 and J is TRBJ1-1, with D perhaps TRBD1 (5 bases). The CDR3 is 13 amino acids. Germline V CDR1 and CDR2: GTSNPN, SVGIG (reference sequence). Trimming stripped 6 bases from V and 5 bases from J, with 16 bases between. DNA for the CDR3: TGTGCCTGCTCCACGGGGGTTGGGACTGAAGCTTTCTTT. Its translation: CACSTGVGTEAFF. Combining the CDR3 with reference TRBV30 and TRBJ1-1 gives the whole variable domain SQTIHQWPATLVQPVGSPLSLECTVEGTSNPNLYWYRQAAGRGLQLLFYSVGIGQISSEVPQNLSASRPQDRQFILSSKKLLLSDSGFYLCACSTGVGTEAFFGQGTRLTVV.

By share of the sample, this clone is medium-sized. The CDR3 loop is CGSGGGSTEAFF. The CDR3 DNA sequence: TGTGGTTCGGGTGGGGGGTCCACTGAAGCTTTCTTT. The V call is TRBV19, the J call TRBJ1-1; the D gene is possibly TRBD1 (5 bases). The CDR3 runs 12 residues. Germline loops: CDR1 LNHDA, CDR2 SQIVND (reference sequence).

The chain links TRBV7-1 to TRBJ1-4; the match to TRBD1 covers 7 bases. TRBV7-1 is labeled an ORF, and its function is uncertain. The length of the CDR3 is 16 residues. V shed 4 bases, J shed 2 bases, and the junction held 7 bases outside the gene matches. CDR3 DNA sequence: TGTGCCAGCAGCTTAGGACCGGGACAGACTAATGAAAAACTGTTTTTT. It specifies CASSLGPGQTNEKLFF.

The chain couples TRBV7-8 to TRBJ2-7; 9 bases match TRBD1. This CDR3 spans 13 amino acids. Germline V gene data show CDR1 as SGHVS and CDR2 as FQNEAQ. J lost 5 bases, V lost 4 bases, and 3 bases had no gene match. CDR3 sequence (DNA): TGTGCCAGCAGCTGGGGGACAGGGAACGAGCAGTACTTC. Encoded protein: CASSWGTGNEQYF.

This clone was observed a single time. The chain couples TRBV6-6 to TRBJ2-7; TRBD1 matches 11 bases. Germline values: CDR1 MNHNY, CDR2 SVGAGI (reference sequence). The CDR3 is made up of 15 amino acids. The J segment lost 10 bases and the V segment lost 3 bases, leaving 11 bases of the junction unmatched. CDR3 sequence: CASSYRDRGGLGQYF. The CDR3 DNA follows: TGTGCCAGCAGTTATCGGGACAGGGGGGGCCTCGGTCAGTACTTC.

The chain employs TRBV7-3 and TRBJ2-1; 7 bases align to TRBD2. The CDR3 is made up of 13 amino acids. Germline V gene lookup returns CDR1 SGHTA and CDR2 FQGTGA. V lost 3 bases and J lost 5; bases outside the gene matches: 1. The CDR3 coding sequence is TGTGCCAGCAGCTTCGGGGGGAACAATGAGCAGTTCTTC. It translates to CASSFGGNNEQFF.

This rearrangement joins TRBV10-3 to TRBJ1-2; possibly TRBD1 for D (6 bases). The CDR3 runs 15 residues. Trimming left V 10 bases short and J 3 bases short, with 21 bases between. Looked up from germline, CDR1 is ENHRY and CDR2 is SYGVKD. CDR3 loop: CASLLDSNADYGYTF. In DNA, the CDR3 is TGTGCCAGCTTGCTGGACAGTAACGCTGACTATGGCTACACCTTC.

This clone was observed a few times. CDR3 residues: CASSLPSSYNEQFF. CDR3 DNA sequence: TGTGCCAGCAGCTTGCCGAGCTCCTACAATGAGCAGTTCTTC. The rearrangement uses TRBV13 and TRBJ2-1; D ambiguous. This CDR3 is built from 14 residues. Trimming removed 3 bases at V and 0 bases at J, with 6 bases between. The germline CDR1 and CDR2 sequences are PRHDT and FYEKMQ (reference sequence).

The chain uses TRBV7-9 and TRBJ2-3, with D perhaps matching TRBD2 (5 bases). This CDR3 comprises 13 residues. The germline V gene has CDR1 SEHNR and CDR2 FQNEAQ (reference sequence). V was trimmed by 0 bases and J by 7 bases, leaving 8 bases between them. The CDR3 sequence is CASSLAGDNTQYF. The DNA for the CDR3 is TGTGCCAGCAGCTTAGCGGGAGACAATACGCAGTATTTT.

This chain links TRBV27 with TRBJ2-1; 8 nucleotides align to TRBD1. With V trimmed by 0 bases and J by 7 bases, 8 bases remained unmatched. Germline values: CDR1 MNHEY, CDR2 SMNVEV (reference sequence). The CDR3 has 16 residues. The chain's CDR3 is CASSLSVGQGFNEQFF. The CDR3 nucleotides are TGTGCCAGCAGTTTATCGGTCGGACAGGGATTTAATGAGCAGTTCTTC.

The rearrangement uses TRBV4-1 and TRBJ1-1; maybe TRBD1 (6 bases). Per germline, CDR1 MGHRA and CDR2 YSYEKL. V lost 4 bases to trimming and J lost 1 base, with 7 bases between them. The CDR3 length is 13 residues. The CDR3 nucleotides are TGCGCCAGCAGCCGACAGGAGAACACTGAAGCTTTCTTT. This codes for CASSRQENTEAFF.

The chain is built from TRBV21-1 and TRBJ2-5; the table assigns TRBD2, which was not confirmed against the DNA. TRBV21-1 is a documented pseudogene. The CDR3 consists of 14 residues. CDR3 sequence (DNA): TGTGCCAGCCACCCCGGGGCGCGGGGGGAGACCCAGTACTTC. Its translation: CASHPGARGETQYF.

The table lists this clone with a count of one. This rearrangement joins TRBV25-1 to TRBJ2-3; 11 bases agree with TRBD1. CDR1 MGHDK and CDR2 SYGVNS come from the germline V gene. This CDR3 comprises 14 residues. Unmatched junction bases numbered 0, after V lost 3 bases and J lost 4 bases. The CDR3 here is CASSEGQGADTQYF. In DNA form, the CDR3 reads TGTGCCAGCAGTGAGGGACAGGGGGCAGATACGCAGTATTTT.

The gene calls are TRBV7-9 and TRBJ2-7; D gene uncertain. Germline values: CDR1 SEHNR, CDR2 FQNEAQ (reference sequence). The CDR3 is 15 amino acids. Deletions cut 0 bases from V and 3 bases from J, with 12 bases between. The CDR3 sequence: CASSLAHRPDYEQYF. For the CDR3, the DNA is TGTGCCAGCAGCTTAGCACACCGCCCGGACTACGAGCAGTACTTC.

V and J are TRBV27 and TRBJ2-2; possible D gene TRBD2, 5 bases. Germline CDR1 is MNHEY and CDR2 is SMNVEV (reference sequence). The V end was cut by 11 bases, the J end by 6 bases, with 10 bases between. This CDR3 is 11 amino acids long. The CDR3 coding sequence is TGTGCCGTGCGGGTGGCCGGGGAGCTGTTTTTT. This gives the protein CAVRVAGELFF.

The rearrangement joins TRBV4-1 to TRBJ2-7; 8 positions agree with TRBD1. Unmatched junction bases numbered 5, after V lost 2 bases and J lost 2 bases. CDR3 size: 15 residues. The germline CDR1 and CDR2 sequences are MGHRA and YSYEKL. The CDR3 DNA is TGCGCCAGCAGCCAAAGTGAGACAGGGGCCTACGAGCAGTACTTC. Protein: CASSQSETGAYEQYF.

The chain uses TRBV10-3 and TRBJ2-1; 8 nucleotides match TRBD1. Trimming took 4 bases from V and 6 from J; bases not matched to a gene: 5. CDR3 length: 14 residues. Germline V gene sequence: CDR1 ENHRY, CDR2 SYGVKD. The CDR3, as DNA: TGTGCCATCAGTGTACAGGGGGAGTCCAATGAGCAGTTCTTC. It encodes CAISVQGESNEQFF.